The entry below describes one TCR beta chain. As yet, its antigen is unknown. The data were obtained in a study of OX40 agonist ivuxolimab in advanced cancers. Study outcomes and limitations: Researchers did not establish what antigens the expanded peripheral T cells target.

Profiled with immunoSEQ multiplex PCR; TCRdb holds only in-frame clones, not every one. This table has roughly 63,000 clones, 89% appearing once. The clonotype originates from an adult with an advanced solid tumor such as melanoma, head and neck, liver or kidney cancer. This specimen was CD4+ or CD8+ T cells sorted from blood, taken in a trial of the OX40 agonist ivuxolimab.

CDR3 loop: CASSVEPSGSYEQYF. The CDR3 DNA is TGTGCCAGCAGCGTAGAGCCTAGCGGGAGCTACGAGCAGTACTTC. The chain has TRBV9 and TRBJ2-7, with 10 bases lining up with TRBD2. The length of the CDR3 is 15 residues. The junction had 3 bases not matched to a gene; V was cut back by 0 bases and J by 3 bases. CDR1 and CDR2 (germline): SGDLS, YYNGEE.